Below, 16 T cell receptor beta chains from the same sample are listed, as sequenced in a study of pediatric ulcerative colitis. TCRdb keeps only in-frame clones here, not all; method: immunoSEQ multiplex PCR. The sample lists 25,000 to 35,000 clones, roughly four fifths occurring once. Sequencing was carried out using blood. Every receptor here comes from a boy under 18 with severe ulcerative colitis.

The chain combines TRBV5-1 with TRBJ2-7, with no clear D. This CDR3 comprises 11 residues. From germline, CDR1 is SGHRS and CDR2 YFSETQ. Trimming removed 4 bases at V and 5 bases at J, with 7 bases between. Here the CDR3 DNA reads TGCGCCAGCAGCCTCCGTGACGAGCAGTACTTC. It yields the protein CASSLRDEQYF.

The gene calls are TRBV5-4 and TRBJ2-7, with D uncertain. Trimming took 1 base from V and 2 from J, leaving 10 bases between them. Germline V gene data show CDR1 as SGHNT and CDR2 as YYREEE (reference sequence). This CDR3 region has 14 residues. CDR3 sequence (DNA): TGTGCCAGCAGCTTGTCCTATGGAGCCTACGAGCAGTACTTC. It encodes CASSLSYGAYEQYF.

The chain uses TRBV19 and TRBJ2-7, with TRBD2 matching over 8 bases. The CDR3 covers 16 residues. The V gene end was trimmed by 5 bases and the J gene end by 2 bases; junction bases not matched to a gene: 11. CDR1 LNHDA and CDR2 SQIVND come from the germline V gene (reference sequence). CDR3 in DNA: TGTGCCAGTAGTTCCCGGGGGGCAGCGGGGGCCTACGAGCAGTACTTC. Its protein is CASSSRGAAGAYEQYF.

This chain joins TRBV11-2 and TRBJ1-4; 8 bases match TRBD1. The germline V gene encodes CDR1 SGHAT and CDR2 FQNNGV. V was clipped by 5 bases and J by 5 bases; unmatched bases: 10. The CDR3 runs to 16 residues. This CDR3 reads CASSQTGGRVNEKLFF. Written as DNA, the CDR3 is TGTGCCAGCAGCCAAACAGGGGGACGGGTCAATGAAAAACTGTTTTTT. The full variable domain, completed using reference TRBV11-2 and TRBJ1-4, is EAGVAQSPRYKIIEKRQSVAFWCNPISGHATLYWYQQILGQGPKLLIQFQNNGVVDDSQLPKDRFSAERLKGVDSTLKIQPAKLEDSAVYLCASSQTGGRVNEKLFFGSGTQLSVL.

The chain joins TRBV11-2 to TRBJ2-7, with D possibly TRBD2 on 6 matching bases. The CDR3 runs 16 residues. V lost 5 bases and J 1 base, leaving 18 bases between the germline ends. Germline V CDR1 and CDR2: SGHAT, FQNNGV. The CDR3 nucleotides are TGTGCCAGCAGCCCGAGGGCAGTCGGACTATCCTACGAGCAGTACTTC. As protein: CASSPRAVGLSYEQYF.

V usage is TRBV19 and J usage is TRBJ2-1; D not resolved. The V gene lost 3 bases and the J gene lost 0 bases, with 9 bases spanning the gap. Germline V gene sequence: CDR1 LNHDA, CDR2 SQIVND (reference sequence). The CDR3 has 15 residues. The CDR3 DNA reads as TGTGCCAGTAGTATTATTCGAAGCTCCTACAATGAGCAGTTCTTC. Amino acid sequence: CASSIIRSSYNEQFF.

The chain uses TRBV11-2 and TRBJ1-1; D gene unclear. The CDR3 sequence is 14 residues long. The germline CDR1 and CDR2 sequences are SGHAT and FQNNGV. V gave up 1 base and J gave up 2 bases, with 8 bases separating them. CDR3 protein: CASSLARYNTEAFF. The CDR3 nucleotides read TGTGCCAGCAGCTTAGCACGGTATAACACTGAAGCTTTCTTT.

The CDR3 sequence is CASSLEGGAYNEQFF. CDR3 coding DNA: TGCGCCAGCAGCCTGGAAGGGGGCGCCTACAATGAGCAGTTCTTC. The rearrangement joins TRBV5-1 to TRBJ2-1, with 7 bases fitting TRBD1. CDR3 length equals 15 residues. Germline loops: CDR1 SGHRS, CDR2 YFSETQ. Trimming cost V 4 bases and J 2 bases; bases outside gene matches: 6.

This chain links TRBV4-2 with TRBJ2-5; D gene unclear. With the DNA end fitting TRBJ2-7 better, the J assignment may be wrong. Germline V lookup: CDR1 LGHNA, CDR2 YNFKEQ. The CDR3 loop spans 15 amino acids. CDR3 sequence: CASSQRPSESYEQYF. Written as DNA, the CDR3 is TGTGCCAGCAGCCAAAGGCCATCGGAGAGCTACGAGCAGTACTTC.

With respect to this clone: Compared with germline, one end of the junction differs, possibly owing to a read error. This chain connects TRBV10-3 to TRBJ1-6, with D perhaps TRBD1 (5 bases). Germline V gene lookup returns CDR1 ENHRY and CDR2 SYGVKD. This CDR3 contains 13 residues. CDR3 loop: CAITEGNYSPLHF. The CDR3 bases are TGTGCCATCACTGAGGGGAACTATTCACCCCTCCACTTT.

The chain links TRBV6-1 to TRBJ2-2; D is uncertain. V dropped 0 bases and J dropped 8 bases, with 4 bases sitting between them. Germline V gives CDR1 MNHNS, CDR2 SASEGT. CDR3 size: 12 residues. The CDR3 loop reads CASSEAGGELFF. As DNA, the CDR3 is TGTGCCAGCAGTGAAGCGGGGGGGGAGCTGTTTTTT.

The V call is TRBV7-2, the J call TRBJ1-3, with D unresolved. CDR1 is SGHTA and CDR2 is FQGNSA in the germline V gene. The CDR3 spans 13 residues. Trimming took off 1 base at V and 8 bases at J, with 9 bases between the two ends. CDR3 in amino acids: CASSLGPVDTIYF. The CDR3 region has the DNA TGTGCCAGCAGCTTAGGCCCAGTGGACACCATATATTTT.

The V gene is TRBV19, the J gene TRBJ2-2; 7 bases match TRBD1. This CDR3 has 15 residues. After removal of 5 bases from V and 1 base from J, the junction contained 4 bases not matched to a gene. In germline, CDR1 is LNHDA, CDR2 SQIVND (reference sequence). The CDR3 loop is CASSQGVVNTGELFF. The DNA for the CDR3 is TGTGCCAGTAGTCAGGGGGTAGTGAACACCGGGGAGCTGTTTTTT.

V is TRBV5-1 and J is TRBJ1-4; D gene uncertain. Germline lookup yields CDR1 SGHRS and CDR2 YFSETQ. V was clipped by 4 bases and J by 2 bases, with 6 bases between them. The CDR3 spans 13 residues. CDR3 region: CASSPHTNEKLFF. The CDR3 DNA follows: TGCGCCAGCAGCCCACATACTAATGAAAAACTGTTTTTT.

This chain links TRBV30 with TRBJ1-6; D not resolved. The germline gives CDR1 GTSNPN, CDR2 SVGIG (reference sequence). This CDR3 region has 13 residues. V shed 0 bases and J shed 5 bases, with 5 bases lying between them. The CDR3 DNA is TGTGCCTGGAGTGTCGCTAATAATTCACCCCTCCACTTT. Its protein is CAWSVANNSPLHF.

The chain carries TRBV30 and TRBJ2-7, with a weak D call TRBD1 (6 bases). Germline loops: CDR1 GTSNPN, CDR2 SVGIG (reference sequence). Trimming left V 5 bases short and J 2 bases short, with 7 bases between. This CDR3 spans 11 amino acids. CDR3 amino acids: CAWGDTYEQYF. DNA for the CDR3: TGTGCCTGGGGGGACACCTACGAGCAGTACTTC.